The 3 T cell receptor beta chains reported below all come from one sample, sequenced in a study of vaccination effects on CD4 cells after COVID-19 (dated by TCRdb to 2021 to 2024). These receptors lack a known antigen. In the ViraFEST assay, PBMC were stimulated with viral peptide pools, and TCR sequencing was then used to find antigen-specific CD4+ T cell clonotypes based on their expansion. After roughly 11 days of culture, CD4+ T cells were isolated with the EasySep CD4+ T cell isolation kit. Participants received two doses of either the BNT162b2 or the mRNA-1273 mRNA SARS-CoV-2 vaccine. The library was built by means of the immunoSEQ multiplex PCR assay. The table comes from immuneACCESS by way of TCRdb, which keeps in-frame sequences with V and J called. Part of the clones is missing from these tables; in studies checked, under half for an unresolved V gene and the rest for unknown reasons. The sample yields about 28,000 clones; around 67% were counted once. The ten largest clones capture roughly 10% of the sample.

This specimen was CD4+ T cells from PBMCs cultured with HCoV-NL63 spike peptides, taken after COVID-19 vaccination. What the cell subset or site label conveys for this sample: HCoV-NL63 spike overlapping peptide pool stimulation. These TCRs come from a human donor who received a COVID-19 vaccine.

The chain couples TRBV18 to TRBJ1-6; D is uncertain. The CDR3 has 17 residues. The ends were cut back, 4 bases at V and 0 bases at J, with 13 bases in the middle. Germline loops: CDR1 KGHSH, CDR2 LQKENI. DNA for the CDR3: TGTGCCAGCTCACAAACGGACCGGAGCTCCTATAATTCACCCCTCCACTTT. It codes for CASSQTDRSSYNSPLHF.

The V and J genes are TRBV6-5 and TRBJ1-6, with TRBD1 as a possible D gene (5 bases). The CDR3 contains 15 residues. Germline V CDR1 and CDR2: MNHEY, SVGAGI. V was clipped by 0 bases and J by 4 bases, with 7 bases between them. CDR3 nucleotide sequence: TGTGCCAGCAGTTACTCGACAGTGTATAATTCACCCCTCCACTTT. Translated, it gives CASSYSTVYNSPLHF.

The V call is TRBV6-7, the J call TRBJ2-1, with 14 bases that match TRBD2. TRBV6-7 is an ORF; its function is uncertain. The length of the CDR3 is 19 residues. V lost 5 bases, J lost 0 bases, and 9 bases stayed unmatched. CDR3 sequence reads: CASSQHWTSGGSSYNEQFF. The CDR3, as DNA: TGTGCCAGCAGTCAACATTGGACTAGCGGGGGGAGCTCCTACAATGAGCAGTTCTTC.